These T cell receptor beta chains were read from a single sample in a study of blood T cell repertoires in COVID-19. Sequencing used immunoSEQ multiplex PCR; TCRdb keeps in-frame clones, though not all of them. The table lists around 160,000 clones, about 88% of them singletons. Sequencing was done on a sample of peripheral blood. Receptor source: a woman aged 80 or over with acute or convalescent COVID-19. CDR3s include the opening cysteine and the closing phenylalanine or tryptophan. A D gene is named only where the DNA matches it firmly. Only some rows state a clone size, as once, few, many or a class for expanded clones.

clone_size	d_call	j_call	v_call	cdr3_aa	cdr3_nt
-	TRBD1	TRBJ2-5	TRBV6-5	CASSYLQGRETQYF	TGTGCCAGCAGTTACCTACAGGGGAGAGAGACCCAGTACTTC
few	-	TRBJ2-7	TRBV3-1/TRBV3-2	CASSQGGTHEQYF	TGTGCCAGCAGCCAAGGAGGGACTCACGAGCAGTACTTC
-	-	TRBJ2-5	TRBV5-1	CASSPMTASSETQYF	TGCGCCAGCAGCCCCATGACGGCTAGCTCTGAGACCCAGTACTTC
-	TRBD1	TRBJ1-6	TRBV7-2	CASRGQGGNSPLHF	TGTGCCAGCAGGGGACAGGGAGGTAATTCACCCCTCCACTTT
-	-	TRBJ2-3	TRBV7-8	CASRRTLAADTQYF	TGTGCCAGCAGACGTACTTTAGCGGCAGATACGCAGTATTTT
-	TRBD2	TRBJ2-2	TRBV11-2	CASSLLPRRGRGTGELFF	TGTGCCAGCAGCTTACTCCCCCGCCGCGGGAGGGGCACCGGGGAGCTGTTTTTT
-	-	TRBJ2-6	TRBV4-2	CASSRAGGTGANVLTF	TGTGCCAGCAGCAGGGCAGGGGGGACTGGGGCCAACGTCCTGACTTTC
-	TRBD2	TRBJ2-5	TRBV9	CASSGGTIKETQYF	TGTGCCAGCAGCGGAGGGACTATTAAAGAGACCCAGTACTTC
-	-	TRBJ2-5	TRBV18	CASSPPTGQETQYF	TGTGCCAGCTCACCACCGACAGGACAAGAGACCCAGTACTTC
-	TRBD2	TRBJ2-3	TRBV7-9	CASSRTSGANTDTQYF	TGTGCCAGCAGCCGGACTAGCGGGGCGAACACAGATACGCAGTATTTT
-	TRBD1	TRBJ2-1	TRBV18	CASSPGDRVYNEQFF	TGTGCCAGCTCACCGGGGGACAGGGTTTACAATGAGCAGTTCTTC
-	TRBD1	TRBJ2-7	TRBV24-1	CATSANRTGPFSTSNYEQYF	TGTGCCACCAGTGCCAACCGGACAGGTCCGTTTTCGACCTCTAACTACGAGCAGTACTTC
-	-	TRBJ2-3	TRBV30	CAWSVRRSSDRTDTQYF	TGTGCCTGGAGTGTACGAAGGAGCAGCGATCGAACAGATACGCAGTATTTT
-	TRBD2	TRBJ2-1	TRBV28	CASSPPSGTGSYNEQFF	TGTGCCAGCAGTCCCCCTAGCGGGACGGGGTCCTACAATGAGCAGTTCTTC
-	-	TRBJ1-1	TRBV4-2	CASSTTQGITEAFF	TGTGCCAGCAGCACCACACAGGGAATCACTGAAGCTTTCTTT
-	-	TRBJ2-1	TRBV11-2	CASRPPGGNEQFF	TGTGCCAGCAGACCCCCAGGAGGCAATGAGCAGTTCTTC
-	-	TRBJ1-2	TRBV5-1	CASSPARTSAGGYTF	TGCGCCAGCAGCCCGGCCAGAACGTCAGCGGGGGGCTACACCTTC
-	TRBD1	TRBJ1-2	TRBV28	CASSFLQGAFVYGYTF	TGTGCCAGCAGTTTTCTACAGGGGGCGTTTGTCTATGGCTACACCTTC
-	-	TRBJ1-4	TRBV28	CASRPTGRDEKLFF	TGTGCCAGCAGACCAACAGGGAGGGATGAAAAACTGTTTTTT
-	TRBD1	TRBJ1-2	TRBV5-1	CASSTGQGASYGYTF	TGCGCCAGCAGCACTGGACAGGGGGCTAGCTATGGCTACACCTTC
-	TRBD2	TRBJ2-7	TRBV2	CASSLGTSGPYEQYF	TGTGCCAGCAGTCTCGGGACTAGCGGTCCCTACGAGCAGTACTTC
-	-	TRBJ2-5	TRBV28	CASSRGGQETQYF	TGTGCCAGCAGTAGAGGGGGTCAAGAGACCCAGTACTTC
-	-	TRBJ2-7	TRBV27	CASRFPTDTNSYEQYF	TGTGCCAGCAGATTCCCGACAGACACAAACTCCTACGAGCAGTACTTC
-	TRBD1	TRBJ2-1	TRBV27	CASIPDRERRNEQFF	TGTGCCAGCATTCCGGACAGGGAAAGGAGAAATGAGCAGTTCTTC
-	-	TRBJ1-3	TRBV18	CASSPSGQGNTIYF	TGTGCCAGCTCACCATCCGGACAGGGAAACACCATATATTTT
-	TRBD1	TRBJ1-3	TRBV29-1	CSANRGTGNTIYF	TGCAGCGCGAACAGGGGGACTGGAAACACCATATATTTT
-	-	TRBJ2-7	TRBV12-3/TRBV12-4	CASSLTRPYEQYF	TGTGCCAGCAGTTTGACAAGACCTTACGAGCAGTACTTC
-	-	TRBJ1-5	TRBV6-6	CASSYVLNQPQHF	TGTGCCAGCAGTTACGTCCTGAATCAGCCCCAGCATTTT
few	TRBD2	TRBJ2-7	TRBV6-6	CASRGTSGRIHEQYF	TGTGCCAGCAGGGGGACTAGCGGGAGGATCCACGAGCAGTACTTC
-	-	TRBJ2-5	TRBV3-1/TRBV3-2	CASSQVPESSITQYF	TGTGCCAGCAGCCAAGTACCTGAGAGTTCGATCACCCAGTACTTC
-	TRBD1	TRBJ1-2	TRBV5-1	CASSLDTGGGHYTF	TGCGCCAGCAGCTTGGACACAGGGGGTGGGCACTACACCTTC
-	TRBD1	TRBJ1-2	TRBV29-1	CSVESLTGSDGYTF	TGCAGCGTTGAATCTCTGACAGGGTCGGATGGCTACACCTTC
-	-	TRBJ2-5	TRBV7-2	CASSSNDRMLFQETQYF	TGTGCCAGCAGCTCCAACGACAGGATGCTGTTCCAAGAGACCCAGTACTTC
-	-	TRBJ2-7	TRBV5-6	CASSFLQGTYEQYF	TGTGCCAGCAGCTTTCTCCAGGGCACCTACGAGCAGTACTTC
-	-	TRBJ2-7	TRBV6-5	CASSYPGTYEQYF	TGTGCCAGCAGTTACCCAGGCACCTACGAGCAGTACTTC
-	-	TRBJ2-5	TRBV6-4	CASSLDFGETQYF	TGTGCCAGCAGCCTTGACTTTGGGGAGACCCAGTACTTC
-	-	TRBJ2-3	TRBV6-5	CASRTTGVDTQYF	TGTGCCAGCAGAACAACCGGGGTGGATACGCAGTATTTT
-	-	TRBJ2-3	TRBV11-2	CASSKPREGLDTQYF	TGTGCCAGCAGCAAACCCAGGGAAGGGTTGGATACGCAGTATTTT
-	TRBD2	TRBJ2-1	TRBV20-1	CSASSGGAYNEQFF	TGCAGTGCTAGTAGCGGGGGGGCCTACAATGAGCAGTTCTTC
-	TRBD1	TRBJ1-4	TRBV7-9	CASSSRGQIETNEKLFF	TGTGCCAGCAGCTCGAGGGGACAGATCGAGACTAATGAAAAACTGTTTTTT
-	-	TRBJ2-1	TRBV2	CASTFGEKNEQFF	TGTGCCAGCACCTTTGGGGAGAAGAATGAGCAGTTCTTC
once	TRBD1	TRBJ2-1	TRBV12-3/TRBV12-4	CASSQGQGGEFF	TGTGCCAGCAGCCAGGGACAGGGAGGAGAGTTCTTC
-	TRBD1	TRBJ2-7	TRBV5-1	CASSLGTGIAYEQYF	TGCGCCAGCAGCTTGGGGACAGGGATTGCCTACGAGCAGTACTTC